A selection of T cell receptor beta chains follows, all from one sample in a study of blood T cell repertoires in COVID-19. Clones were read by immunoSEQ multiplex PCR, and TCRdb kept only the in-frame ones, dropping some. Of 250,000 to 350,000 clones detected, approximately 86% appear once; the ten largest clones hold 2% to 2.5%. Sequencing was done on a sample of peripheral blood. These receptors were taken from a woman in her thirties who had recovered from COVID-19. Each CDR3 is given with its conserved first and last residue. A D gene is named only where the DNA matches it firmly. Expanded clones are given a class, and other clones once, few, many or no size at all.

length	J	V	D	size	DNA	CDR3
17	TRBJ2-1	TRBV19	TRBD1	NA	TGTGCCAGTAGTACGAGCGACAGGGTAATCTCCTACAATGAGCAGTTCTTC	CASSTSDRVISYNEQFF
13	TRBJ1-1	TRBV5-6	NA	NA	TGTGCCAGCAGCTTGATCAGGAACACTGAAGCTTTCTTT	CASSLIRNTEAFF
13	TRBJ2-7	TRBV27	NA	NA	TGTGCCAGCATGGACAGTTACTCCTACGAGCAGTACTTC	CASMDSYSYEQYF
11	TRBJ1-4	TRBV25-1	NA	NA	TGTGCCAGCAGTTATTATGAAAAACTGTTTTTT	CASSYYEKLFF
16	TRBJ2-7	TRBV5-6	TRBD2	NA	TGTGCCAGCAGCTTGAGTCTAGCGGGAGGAATTTACGAGCAGTACTTC	CASSLSLAGGIYEQYF
16	TRBJ2-7	TRBV4-2	TRBD2	NA	TGTGCCAGCAGCCAAGATCCGTGGCGGGGGGGGTACGAGCAGTACTTC	CASSQDPWRGGYEQYF
16	TRBJ2-1	TRBV7-8	NA	NA	TGTGCCAGCAGCTTAGCTATCTGGGCCAGATCTAATGAGCAGTTCTTC	CASSLAIWARSNEQFF
17	TRBJ2-1	TRBV6-1	TRBD1	NA	TGTGCCAGCAGTGAAGGGTTTGCAGGGGGCTCCTACAATGAGCAGTTCTTC	CASSEGFAGGSYNEQFF
14	TRBJ2-6	TRBV4-3	NA	once	TGCGCCAGCAGCCAAGATATGAGGGTTAACGTCCTGACTTTC	CASSQDMRVNVLTF
19	TRBJ2-6	TRBV5-1	TRBD1	NA	TGCGCCAGCAGCTTGGGCTGGACAGGGGTTCCCTCTGGGGCCAACGTCCTGACTTTC	CASSLGWTGVPSGANVLTF
14	TRBJ1-2	TRBV28	NA	NA	TGTGCCAGCCGGAAGACCACAGGGACGTATGGCTACACCTTC	CASRKTTGTYGYTF
14	TRBJ1-6	TRBV3-1/TRBV3-2	NA	NA	TGTGCCAGCAGCCAAGCTAGGTATAATTCACCCCTCCACTTT	CASSQARYNSPLHF
13	TRBJ2-5	TRBV29-1	NA	NA	TGCAGCGTTATATGGACAAACAAGGGTCCCCAGTACTTC	CSVIWTNKGPQYF
13	TRBJ1-1	TRBV19	NA	once	TGTGCCAGTAGCCCCTTGGCGGGCACTGAAGCTTTCTTT	CASSPLAGTEAFF
14	TRBJ1-1	TRBV25-1	NA	NA	TGTGCCAGCAGTGGTCGGCAGGGTAACACTGAAGCTTTCTTT	CASSGRQGNTEAFF
16	TRBJ1-5	TRBV4-1	NA	NA	TGCGCCAGCAGCCAAGATCGGGGATCAACAAACCAGCCCCAGCATTTT	CASSQDRGSTNQPQHF
15	TRBJ2-3	TRBV5-5	TRBD2	NA	TGTGCCAGCAGCTTGGTGGCGGGAGGAACAGATACGCAGTATTTT	CASSLVAGGTDTQYF
16	TRBJ2-3	TRBV6-1	TRBD2	NA	TGTGCCAGCAGTGAAAGACTAGCGGGGGATACAGATACGCAGTATTTT	CASSERLAGDTDTQYF
15	TRBJ2-1	TRBV28	TRBD2	NA	TGTGCCAGCAGTTTACAGCGGGGGGCCTACAATGAGCAGTTCTTC	CASSLQRGAYNEQFF
19	TRBJ2-3	TRBV14	TRBD2	NA	TGTGCCAGCAGCCCCAGGCTAGCGGGAGGTGGGGCCCACACAGATACGCAGTATTTT	CASSPRLAGGGAHTDTQYF
11	TRBJ1-2	TRBV7-8	NA	NA	TGTGCCAGCAGCCCCCAGGATGGCTACACCTTC	CASSPQDGYTF
13	TRBJ2-1	TRBV18	TRBD2	few	TGTGCCAGCTCACGGACTAGTTTCGATGAGCAGTTCTTC	CASSRTSFDEQFF
15	TRBJ1-5	TRBV5-1	NA	NA	TGCGCCAGCAGCTTGGCCCCGGCAGGGGAGCAGCCCCAGCATTTT	CASSLAPAGEQPQHF
15	TRBJ1-5	TRBV5-1	TRBD1	NA	TGCGCCAGCAGCTTAACCGGGACAGGCAATCAGCCCCAGCATTTT	CASSLTGTGNQPQHF
11	TRBJ1-2	TRBV28	NA	NA	TGTGCCAGCGAAGCATACTATGGCTACACCTTC	CASEAYYGYTF
15	TRBJ2-1	TRBV19	TRBD2	NA	TGTGCCAGTATTGGACTAGCGGGAGAGAGTAGTGAGCAGTTCTTC	CASIGLAGESSEQFF
14	TRBJ2-7	TRBV9	NA	NA	TGTGCCAGCAGCAGTTGGACAGATACCTACGAGCAGTACTTC	CASSSWTDTYEQYF
13	TRBJ2-7	TRBV11-1	NA	NA	TGTGCCAGCAGCCTGGACAGTTCCTACGAGCAGTACTTC	CASSLDSSYEQYF
17	TRBJ1-4	TRBV19	TRBD1	NA	TGTGCCAGTAGAAGTCGGACAGGGATGAAGACTAATGAAAAACTGTTTTTT	CASRSRTGMKTNEKLFF
14	TRBJ1-5	TRBV4-1	NA	NA	TGCGCCAGCAGCCAGTACAGGGCCAATCAGCCCCAGCATTTT	CASSQYRANQPQHF
15	TRBJ1-1	TRBV5-1	TRBD1	NA	TGCGCCAGCACGCCGGGACAGGGGATGGGCACTGAAGCTTTCTTT	CASTPGQGMGTEAFF
11	TRBJ2-3	TRBV15	NA	NA	TGTGCCACCCAGGGTTTGGATACGCAGTATTTT	CATQGLDTQYF
14	TRBJ2-7	TRBV6-2/TRBV6-3	TRBD2	NA	TGTGCCAGCAGCGGACTAGCGGGCTCCTACGAGCAGTACTTC	CASSGLAGSYEQYF
12	TRBJ1-1	TRBV30	NA	NA	TGTGCCTGGAGTCCAATGACAGCTGAAGCTTTCTTT	CAWSPMTAEAFF
18	TRBJ1-1	TRBV7-6	TRBD1	NA	TGTGCCAGCAGCCACACAACAAATACAGGGGGCCTGAGCACTGAAGCTTTCTTT	CASSHTTNTGGLSTEAFF
15	TRBJ2-7	TRBV7-3	TRBD2	NA	TGTGCCAGCAGCTTAGGGGCTAGCGGGAGTTACGAGCAGTACTTC	CASSLGASGSYEQYF
17	TRBJ2-1	TRBV4-1	NA	NA	TGCGCCAGCAGCCAAGATATCCCCGGACTAAAACGCAATGAGCAGTTCTTC	CASSQDIPGLKRNEQFF
15	TRBJ2-3	TRBV6-4	NA	NA	TGTGCCAGCAGTGACGGGGGCCGGAGCACAGATACGCAGTATTTT	CASSDGGRSTDTQYF
14	TRBJ2-7	TRBV18	TRBD1	NA	TGTGCCAGCTCAGCTCGGGACAGAACCTACGAGCAGTACTTC	CASSARDRTYEQYF
15	TRBJ2-3	TRBV4-2	TRBD2	NA	TGTGCCAGCACTCGGACTAGCGGGGTCACAGATACGCAGTATTTT	CASTRTSGVTDTQYF
16	TRBJ2-6	TRBV4-3	TRBD1	NA	TGCGCCAGCAGCCAGGACAGGGTTGCAGGGGCCAACGTCCTGACTTTC	CASSQDRVAGANVLTF
13	TRBJ1-2	TRBV2	NA	few	TGTGCCAGAACGGGAACCTCAGCCTATGGCTACACCTTC	CARTGTSAYGYTF
17	TRBJ2-1	TRBV11-3	TRBD2	NA	TGTGCCAGCAGCTTAGGGTGGCGGGAGGGCGCCGTCGATGAGCAGTTCTTC	CASSLGWREGAVDEQFF
14	TRBJ1-2	TRBV5-4	NA	NA	TGTGCCAGCAGCTTGTTACGGGGAGGCTATGGCTACACCTTC	CASSLLRGGYGYTF
13	TRBJ1-4	TRBV25-1	NA	once	TGTGCCAGCAAGGACATAAACAATGAAAAACTGTTTTTT	CASKDINNEKLFF
18	TRBJ2-5	TRBV5-4	TRBD1	NA	TGTGCCAGCAGCTTGGCCTACGGACCCGGGACAGGGTACGAGACCCAGTACTTC	CASSLAYGPGTGYETQYF
15	TRBJ2-1	TRBV6-5	TRBD1	NA	TGTGCCAGCAGTTACCCCGGGACAGCGGAAAATGAGCAGTTCTTC	CASSYPGTAENEQFF
16	TRBJ2-3	TRBV11-2	TRBD2	NA	TGTGCCAGCAGCTATACTAGCGGGGGCGCGACAGATACGCAGTATTTT	CASSYTSGGATDTQYF
18	TRBJ2-2	TRBV19	TRBD2	NA	TGTGCCAGTAGTATAGGTAGCGGGAGGGTCGAGTACACCGGGGAGCTGTTTTTT	CASSIGSGRVEYTGELFF
18	TRBJ2-5	TRBV19	TRBD2	NA	TGTGCCAGTAGTATAACCCTTTTTACTAGCGGGGGACAAGAGACCCAGTACTTC	CASSITLFTSGGQETQYF
16	TRBJ2-2	TRBV7-2	NA	NA	TGTGCCAGCAGCTTGCAGGGCATCAGGGCGACCGGGGAGCTGTTTTTT	CASSLQGIRATGELFF